This TCR beta chain was obtained from a study of shared clonotypes between healthy human individuals (dated by TCRdb to between 2020 and 2021). As for the study more broadly: Two women and three men aged 18 to 49 years were included in the cohort. Per donor, three plates each were used for CD4 naive and CD4 memory, two for CD8 naive, and one for CD8 memory. Blood TCR repertoires of roughly 5 healthy adults were deeply sequenced to estimate repertoire size and the extent of clonotype sharing between individuals. To increase sequencing depth and limit assay-specific biases, different laboratories used diverse techniques to prepare libraries and sequence TCR repertoires. Leukapheresis yielded between about 0.85 and 10 billion PBMCs per donor.

Overall study results and their limits: Based on pairwise subsampling, the degree of clonotype sharing among donors was expected to be affected by sequencing depth. Naive subsets generally had larger estimated clonotype richness than memory subsets did. The genetic and exposure-history diversity represented was limited by the small number of donors. Rarefaction of sorted-subset datasets indicated incomplete sequencing despite the large sequencing depth. Compared with non-shared clonotypes, the clonotypes found in all four sorted-subset donors had higher generation probabilities. Only blood was sampled, and tissue TCR repertoires likely differ from those in blood. Across four donors, approximately 5% of naive CD4, around 3.5% of naive CD8, around 2.5% of memory CD4, and roughly 0.4% of memory CD8 clonotypes were shared.

A word on this clone: It lacks a known antigen. The input lacks base qualities; no much larger clone sits a single base away.

The donors were healthy, HIV-negative adults who had no recently reported acute infections or vaccinations. Only Caucasian adults living in Nashville, Tennessee, USA were represented among the donors. CD4+ T cells were enriched by magnetic negative selection, after which naive cells were positively selected on CD45RA and the negative fraction was taken as the memory subset. Blood was obtained by leukapheresis, after which PBMCs were separated by Ficoll-Histopaque density gradient centrifugation and cryopreserved in liquid nitrogen vapor phase. Analytical flow cytometry was used to check the purity and quantity of every magnetically sorted T cell population. Each sorted fraction had its genomic DNA isolated and then quantified by UV absorbance on a Nanodrop 2000c. TCR CDR3 regions were amplified from genomic DNA by multiplex PCR using the deep immunoSEQ assay. Genomic DNA extracted from each cell subset was distributed evenly over all wells of several immunoSEQ 96-well plates, and each plate served as one replicate. For sorted subsets, each replicate PCR was loaded with 200 ng genomic DNA, equivalent to 30,000 or so T cell genomes. Purified libraries were quantified with a Qubit 3.0 fluorometer, sized on a Bioanalyzer 2100, and re-quantified with the KAPA Library Quantification kit. Every immunoSEQ 96-well plate was sequenced on a dedicated single-read 150-cycle Illumina NextSeq 550 flow cell. The paper's processing steps were these. The immunoSEQ output contained only junctional sequences without quality scores, so filtering could not match that applied to full-length reads. To assign V/J genes and CDR3, sequences were annotated against IMGT germline references using PyIR, a Python wrapper for IgBLAST v1.9. Reads with weak V/J assignments (E-value above 1e-6), missing CDR3, stop codons, out-of-frame junctions, or ambiguous translated residues were removed. A V3J clonotype was defined by an identical inferred V gene, J gene, and CDR3 amino acid sequence. The percentage overlap between two repertoires was calculated by dividing the number of shared unique clonotypes by the size of the smaller repertoire. Three approaches were used to assess repertoire richness: RTK rarefaction, the Chao1 estimator, and Recon v2.1 estimates of unobserved clonotypes. OLGA was used to compute generation probabilities for all TCRbeta clonotypes that the gDNA method yielded from several donors. Imported from immuneACCESS, the table was reduced by TCRdb to in-frame sequences with V and J called. These copies leave out some clones; in studies compared against another copy, an unresolved V gene accounts for under half, and the cause of the remainder is not known. V, J and clone size were drawn from that table, and D and trimming were deduced from the DNA. In all, the sample holds a few million clones, and more than 85% of those were seen once. The ten largest clones represent 0.39% of the sample.

The receptor comes from a man aged 18-30 years in good health. Some clones in this sample may be carry-over from other donors' samples. What was sequenced was naive CD4+ T cells from PBMCs. This sample's cell subset or site label indicates: CD45RA+ positively selected.

The bases read TGTGCCATCAGTGAACACCGACAGGGGCTGACAGATACGCAGTATTTT. The resulting protein is CAISEHRQGLTDTQYF. The chain uses TRBV10-3 and TRBJ2-3; 8 bases in the junction line up with TRBD1. Via the germline V gene, CDR1 is ENHRY and CDR2 SYGVKD. Its CDR3 holds 16 amino acids, cysteine through phenylalanine. The read is trimmed to its CDR3 DNA, 48 bases read in frame from base 1. V is pruned by 3 bases and J by 3 bases, leaving 8 bases of the junction without a gene match.